The 21 T cell receptor beta chains below were found in one sample sequenced in a study of graft-versus-host responses after intestinal transplantation (dated by TCRdb to the early 2020s). Their antigens are not known. Libraries were made using the immunoSEQ multiplex PCR assay. The immuneACCESS repertoire file appears here via TCRdb, limited to in-frame rearrangements. These files lack a portion of the clones; in checked studies, under half of the deficit traces to unresolved V genes, and the cause of the others is not known. The sample table shows more than 90,000 clones, and 85% to 95% are seen once. In total, the top ten clones hold 0.2% to 0.25% of the sample. Taken with the paper, the label for time point translates to: cells obtained before transplantation from donor or recipient. The input for sequencing was unstimulated CD4+ T cells sorted from spleen or lymph node cells, taken before transplant. The source is a human donor who was the organ donor for an intestinal transplant.

This sequence joins TRBV27 and TRBJ1-5; D remains unclear. Germline V gene sequence: CDR1 MNHEY, CDR2 SMNVEV (reference sequence). Between the trimmed V and J ends, which lost 2 bases and 6 bases, there was a span of 11 bases. CDR3 length equals 14 residues. Here the CDR3 DNA reads TGTGCCAGCAGTTTAAGGGAGGCGACTCAGCCCCAGCATTTT. It encodes CASSLREATQPQHF.

This chain uses TRBV18 with TRBJ1-5; D gene ambiguous. V was clipped by 6 bases and J by 0 bases, with 9 bases between them. The CDR3 loop spans 14 amino acids. CDR1 KGHSH and CDR2 LQKENI come from the germline V gene. CDR3 residues: CASSRTGSNQPQHF. The CDR3 bases are TGTGCCAGCTCGAGGACGGGTAGCAATCAGCCCCAGCATTTT.

The gene calls are TRBV19 and TRBJ1-3; weak D call: TRBD1 (6 bases). The CDR3 spans 16 residues. Germline CDR1 and CDR2: LNHDA and SQIVND (reference sequence). V gave up 4 bases and J gave up 0 bases, with 13 bases separating them. CDR3 nucleotide sequence: TGTGCCAGTAGTAGAAAACAGGGTCTCTCTGGAAACACCATATATTTT. It specifies CASSRKQGLSGNTIYF. Full variable domain (rest looked up from reference TRBV19 and TRBJ1-3): DGGITQSPKYLFRKEGQNVTLSCEQNLNHDAMYWYRQDPGQGLRLIYYSQIVNDFQKGDIAEGYSVSREKKESFPLTVTSAQKNPTAFYLCASSRKQGLSGNTIYFGEGSWLTVV.

The chain has TRBV18 and TRBJ1-5; D call uncertain. This CDR3 spans 13 amino acids. The V end was cut by 4 bases, the J end by 6 bases, with 10 bases between. The germline gives CDR1 KGHSH, CDR2 LQKENI. The CDR3 here is CASSQGNGQPQHF. The CDR3 coding sequence is TGTGCCAGCTCACAAGGGAACGGTCAGCCCCAGCATTTT.

The chain combines TRBV28 with TRBJ2-2; 11 bases fit TRBD2. V gave up 4 bases and J gave up 4 bases; unmatched junction bases: 5. The CDR3 consists of 16 residues. Germline V gives CDR1 MDHEN, CDR2 SYDVKM. CDR3 loop: CASSWTGLAGTGELFF. The CDR3 bases are TGTGCCAGCAGTTGGACAGGACTAGCGGGCACCGGGGAGCTGTTTTTT. The full variable domain, completed using reference TRBV28 and TRBJ2-2, is DVKVTQSSRYLVKRTGEKVFLECVQDMDHENMFWYRQDPGLGLRLIYFSYDVKMKEKGDIPEGYSVSREKKERFSLILESASTNQTSMYLCASSWTGLAGTGELFFGEGSRLTVL.

This chain connects TRBV5-1 to TRBJ2-7; TRBD2 matches at 7 bases. This CDR3 is 15 amino acids long. Germline lookup yields CDR1 SGHRS and CDR2 YFSETQ. V was pared by 2 bases and J by 5 bases, with 10 bases of the junction left unmatched. Here the CDR3 reads CASSFSGGSPHEQYF. CDR3 DNA sequence: TGCGCCAGCAGCTTTTCCGGCGGGAGTCCCCACGAGCAGTACTTC.

A single count supports this clone. The chain uses TRBV7-8 and TRBJ2-1; D gene ambiguous. This CDR3 is built from 13 residues. V gave up 1 base and J gave up 4 bases, with 5 bases separating them. The V gene's germline CDR1 is SGHVS and CDR2 FQNEAQ. CDR3 protein: CASSLGLYNEQFF. The CDR3 DNA is TGTGCCAGCAGCTTAGGCCTGTACAATGAGCAGTTCTTC.

The rearrangement joins TRBV5-1 to TRBJ2-7; 9 bases fit TRBD1. Germline CDR1 is SGHRS and CDR2 is YFSETQ. The CDR3 totals 15 residues. Trimming at V came to 4 bases and at J to 3 bases, leaving 8 bases not matched to a gene. CDR3 coding DNA: TGCGCCAGCAGCGCAGGGACAGGGAGAAACTACGAGCAGTACTTC. Protein: CASSAGTGRNYEQYF.

This clone was detected only a few times. The chain links TRBV4-3 to TRBJ1-4; TRBD1 is a possible D gene (6 bases). Germline CDR1 and CDR2: LGHNA and YSLEER. The CDR3 is 14 amino acids. V lost 0 bases and J lost 6, with 8 bases in between. The CDR3 sequence: CASSQDSGDEKLFF. The CDR3 region has the DNA TGCGCCAGCAGCCAAGATTCAGGGGATGAAAAACTGTTTTTT.

The chain links TRBV9 to TRBJ2-5, with 8 bases lining up with TRBD2. In germline, CDR1 is SGDLS, CDR2 YYNGEE. This CDR3 has 15 residues. The V segment lost 2 bases and the J segment 5 bases; nucleotides outside the gene matches: 8. CDR3 sequence reads: CASSVSGVAGETQYF. Written as DNA, the CDR3 is TGTGCCAGCAGCGTTAGCGGGGTAGCGGGTGAGACCCAGTACTTC.

The rearrangement uses TRBV28 and TRBJ1-1; possible D gene TRBD1, 5 bases. The germline gives CDR1 MDHEN, CDR2 SYDVKM. The V and J ends lost 7 bases and 10 bases respectively, with 16 bases between them. This CDR3 is 12 amino acids long. DNA for the CDR3: TGTGCCAGCACAGGAGAGGGACGTGGAGCTTTCTTT. It is translated as CASTGEGRGAFF.

The chain combines TRBV19 with TRBJ2-3; 7 bases are a match to TRBD2. CDR3 size: 14 residues. The V and J ends lost 5 bases and 6 bases, in that order; junction bases with no gene match: 8. CDR1 and CDR2 (germline): LNHDA, SQIVND (reference sequence). CDR3 sequence (DNA): TGTGCCAGTAGTGAAGCGGGGACGGGGGATACGCAGTATTTT. It yields the protein CASSEAGTGDTQYF. Complete variable domain (other parts from reference TRBV19 and TRBJ2-3): DGGITQSPKYLFRKEGQNVTLSCEQNLNHDAMYWYRQDPGQGLRLIYYSQIVNDFQKGDIAEGYSVSREKKESFPLTVTSAQKNPTAFYLCASSEAGTGDTQYFGPGTRLTVL.

On this clone: At one end the junction does not follow the germline gene, possibly because of a read error. J is TRBJ2-4 and V is TRBV28; D possibly corresponds to TRBD1 (6 bases). The germline gives CDR1 MDHEN, CDR2 SYDVKM. The CDR3 totals 11 residues. The CDR3 region is CASSLRDKMHF. The CDR3 nucleotides read TGTGCCAGCAGCCTTCGGGACAAAATGCACTTC.

V usage is TRBV6-5 and J usage is TRBJ2-5; D may be TRBD1 (6 bases). V was pared by 6 bases and J by 6 bases, with 11 bases between. Germline CDR1 MNHEY, CDR2 SVGAGI. The length of the CDR3 is 12 residues. Written as DNA, the CDR3 is TGTGCCAGCAGCGACCAGGGGCAGACCCAGTACTTC. As protein: CASSDQGQTQYF.

The chain carries TRBV12-5 and TRBJ1-5, with D uncertain. The germline gives CDR1 LGHNT, CDR2 FRNRAP. The CDR3 is made up of 16 amino acids. Trimming stripped 0 bases from V and 5 bases from J, with 14 bases between. CDR3 protein: CASGLVAGQYHQPQHF. In DNA form, the CDR3 reads TGTGCTAGTGGTTTGGTGGCGGGCCAGTACCATCAGCCCCAGCATTTT.

The gene calls are TRBV2 and TRBJ2-5, with TRBD2 identical over 8 bases. The CDR3 is 15 amino acids. V lost 4 bases and J lost 1; bases outside the gene matches: 5. From germline, CDR1 is SNHLY and CDR2 FYNNEI. This CDR3 is CASSGTGTSQETQYF. CDR3 sequence (DNA): TGTGCCAGCAGTGGCACCGGGACTAGCCAAGAGACCCAGTACTTC.

The chain employs TRBV2 and TRBJ1-2; D uncertain. Trimming stripped 0 bases from V and 6 bases from J, with 14 bases between. Germline assignment: CDR1 SNHLY and CDR2 FYNNEI. This CDR3 has 15 residues. The DNA for the CDR3 is TGTGCCAGCAGTGAAGCGTCGCCAGGAAGTAATGGCTACACCTTC. It specifies CASSEASPGSNGYTF.

This sequence joins TRBV6-6 and TRBJ1-5; D may be TRBD1 (6 bases). Germline V gene data show CDR1 as MNHNY and CDR2 as SVGAGI (reference sequence). The V and J ends lost 2 bases and 11 bases respectively, with 19 bases between them. The CDR3 sequence is 15 residues long. CDR3 in amino acids: CASSYEIGFQGTQHF. CDR3 sequence (DNA): TGTGCCAGCAGTTACGAAATAGGTTTTCAGGGGACCCAGCATTTT.

V is TRBV6-5 and J is TRBJ2-7; the D call may be TRBD1 or TRBD2 (5 bases each). The germline V and J ends were trimmed by 6 bases and 2 bases, with 17 bases remaining between them. This CDR3 is built from 15 residues. The germline CDR1 and CDR2 sequences are MNHEY and SVGAGI. CDR3 nucleotides: TGTGCCAGCAGCCACTACGGGGCCGACGCCTACGAGCAGTACTTC. Translating gives CASSHYGADAYEQYF.

The V gene is TRBV19, the J gene TRBJ2-3; D possibly corresponds to TRBD2 (6 bases). There are 14 residues in the CDR3. The V gene lost 3 bases and the J gene lost 6 bases, with 13 bases spanning the gap. Germline V gene data show CDR1 as LNHDA and CDR2 as SQIVND (reference sequence). CDR3 sequence (DNA): TGTGCCAGTAGTATTCAGGAGGGGTACGATACGCAGTATTTT. Translating it yields CASSIQEGYDTQYF.

The chain employs TRBV19 and TRBJ1-4; possible D gene TRBD1, 6 bases. Trimming left V 5 bases short and J 0 bases short, with 13 bases between. The germline V gene encodes CDR1 LNHDA and CDR2 SQIVND (reference sequence). The CDR3 sequence is 16 residues long. DNA of the CDR3: TGTGCCAGTAGTGTACCCGCAGGGGCAACTAATGAAAAACTGTTTTTT. Translation: CASSVPAGATNEKLFF.